The T cell receptor beta chain under discussion was sequenced for a study of blood T cell repertoires in COVID-19. Overall study context: Some COVID-19 samples were acute and others convalescent; all came from the United States, Italy and Spain.

Trimming took off 4 bases at V and 3 bases at J, with 17 bases between the two ends. There are 15 residues in the CDR3. The V gene's germline CDR1 is SGHTS and CDR2 YDEGEE. Study processing details: By means of reference gene primer amplification, nucleated cell counts were estimated. Sequenced by immunoSEQ multiplex PCR; TCRdb stores in-frame clones only, minus some. The V and J calls and clone size come from that table; D and trimming were worked out from the DNA. This table has roughly 250,000 clones, 75% to 90% appearing once. The sequencing sample was made of peripheral blood. The clonotype was recovered from a man in his thirties or forties with acute or convalescent COVID-19. The chain employs TRBV5-8 and TRBJ2-7, with a tentative D call TRBD1 (5 bases). The chain's CDR3 is CASSPYSPGRYEQYF. The CDR3 DNA reads TGTGCCAGCAGCCCGTATAGCCCAGGGCGCTACGAGCAGTACTTC.